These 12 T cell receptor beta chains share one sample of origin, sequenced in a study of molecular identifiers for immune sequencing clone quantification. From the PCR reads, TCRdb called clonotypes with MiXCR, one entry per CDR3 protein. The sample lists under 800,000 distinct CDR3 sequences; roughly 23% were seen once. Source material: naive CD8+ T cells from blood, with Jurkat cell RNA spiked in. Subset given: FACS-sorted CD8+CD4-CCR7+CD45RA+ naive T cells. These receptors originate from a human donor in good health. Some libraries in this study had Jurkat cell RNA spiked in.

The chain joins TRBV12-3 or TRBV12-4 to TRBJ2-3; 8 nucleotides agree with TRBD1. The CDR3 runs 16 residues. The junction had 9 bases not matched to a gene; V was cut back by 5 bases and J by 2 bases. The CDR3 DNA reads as TGTGCCAGCAGTCTCCCCGGGACAGGTAACACAGATACGCAGTATTTT. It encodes CASSLPGTGNTDTQYF.

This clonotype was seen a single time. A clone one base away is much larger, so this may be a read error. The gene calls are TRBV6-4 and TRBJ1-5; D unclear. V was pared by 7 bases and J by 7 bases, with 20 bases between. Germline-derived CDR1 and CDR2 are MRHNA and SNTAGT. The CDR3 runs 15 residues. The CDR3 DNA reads TGTGCCAGCAATTACAAACTGGCAGTGAGACAGCCCCAGCATTTT. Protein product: CASNYKLAVRQPQHF.

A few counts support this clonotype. The CDR3 loop is CASGSPPFGTANTGELFF. The CDR3 DNA sequence: TGTGCTAGTGGTTCGCCCCCTTTTGGGACAGCGAACACCGGGGAGCTGTTTTTT. The rearrangement uses TRBV12-5 and TRBJ2-2; 7 bases agree with TRBD1. Looked up from germline, CDR1 is LGHNT and CDR2 is FRNRAP. V gave up 4 bases and J gave up 0 bases; unmatched junction bases: 11. This CDR3 is built from 18 residues.

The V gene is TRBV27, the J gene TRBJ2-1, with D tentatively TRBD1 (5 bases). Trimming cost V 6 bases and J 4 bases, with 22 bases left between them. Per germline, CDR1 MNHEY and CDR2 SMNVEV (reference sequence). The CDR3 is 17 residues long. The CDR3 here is CASSPLKQAPSYNEQFF. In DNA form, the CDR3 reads TGTGCCAGCAGCCCCCTGAAACAGGCCCCTAGTTACAATGAGCAGTTCTTC.

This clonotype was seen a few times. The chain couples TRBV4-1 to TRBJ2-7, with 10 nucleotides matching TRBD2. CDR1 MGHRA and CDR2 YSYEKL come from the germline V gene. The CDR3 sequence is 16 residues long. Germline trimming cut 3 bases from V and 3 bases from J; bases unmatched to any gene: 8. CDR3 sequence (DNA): TGCGCCAGCAGCCATGGGAGCGGGAGGGGGGACTACGAGCAGTACTTC. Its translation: CASSHGSGRGDYEQYF.

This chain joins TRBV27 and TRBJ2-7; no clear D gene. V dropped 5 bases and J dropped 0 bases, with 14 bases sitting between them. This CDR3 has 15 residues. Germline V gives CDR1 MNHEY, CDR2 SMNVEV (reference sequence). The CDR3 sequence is CASSPMAARSYEQYF. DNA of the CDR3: TGTGCCAGCAGTCCCATGGCGGCTCGCTCCTACGAGCAGTACTTC.

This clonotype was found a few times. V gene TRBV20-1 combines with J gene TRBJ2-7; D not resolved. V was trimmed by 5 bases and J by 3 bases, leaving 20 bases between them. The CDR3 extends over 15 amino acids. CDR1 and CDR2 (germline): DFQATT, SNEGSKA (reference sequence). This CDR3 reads CSAPHASQLLYEQYF. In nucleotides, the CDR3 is TGCAGTGCTCCCCACGCGAGTCAGCTGCTCTACGAGCAGTACTTC.

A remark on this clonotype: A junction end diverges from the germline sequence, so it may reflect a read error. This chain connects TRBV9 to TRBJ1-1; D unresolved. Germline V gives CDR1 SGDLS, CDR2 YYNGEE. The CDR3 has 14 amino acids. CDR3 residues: CACSPRTESTEAFF. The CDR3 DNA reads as TGTGCCTGCAGCCCTCGGACGGAGTCAACTGAAGCTTTCTTT.

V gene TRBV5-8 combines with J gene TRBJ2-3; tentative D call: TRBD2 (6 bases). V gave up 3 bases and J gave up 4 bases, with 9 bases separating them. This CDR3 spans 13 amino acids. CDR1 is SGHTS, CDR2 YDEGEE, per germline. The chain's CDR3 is CASSWPSADTQYF. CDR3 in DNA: TGTGCCAGCAGCTGGCCTAGCGCAGATACGCAGTATTTT.

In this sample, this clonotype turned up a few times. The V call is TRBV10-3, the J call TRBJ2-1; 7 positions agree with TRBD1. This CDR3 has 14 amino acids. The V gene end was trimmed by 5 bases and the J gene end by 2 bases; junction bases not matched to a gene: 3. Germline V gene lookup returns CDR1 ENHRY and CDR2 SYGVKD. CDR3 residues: CAISTGEAYNEQFF. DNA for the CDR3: TGTGCCATCAGTACAGGGGAAGCCTACAATGAGCAGTTCTTC.

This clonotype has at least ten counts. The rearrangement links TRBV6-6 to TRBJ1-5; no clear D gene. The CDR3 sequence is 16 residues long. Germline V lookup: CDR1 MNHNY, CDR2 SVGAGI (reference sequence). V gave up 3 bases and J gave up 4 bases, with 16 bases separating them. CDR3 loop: CASSYPAPLWNQPQHF. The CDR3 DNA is TGTGCCAGCAGTTATCCGGCACCACTTTGGAATCAGCCCCAGCATTTT.

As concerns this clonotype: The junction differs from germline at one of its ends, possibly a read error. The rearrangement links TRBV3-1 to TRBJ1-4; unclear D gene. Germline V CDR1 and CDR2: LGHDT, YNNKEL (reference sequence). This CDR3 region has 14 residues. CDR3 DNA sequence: TGTGCCAGCAGCCAAGCAGGAAAGGATGATAAACTGTTTTTT. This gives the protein CASSQAGKDDKLFF.